The rows below give T cell receptor beta chains drawn from one sample of a study of patients and donors after allogeneic stem cell transplantation. TCRdb re-called the RT-PCR reads through MiXCR, storing one row per CDR3 protein. This table holds about 28,000 distinct CDR3 sequences, about 6.5% found once. The source material was blood, either unsorted or a sorted T cell fraction (not recorded which). These receptor sequences come from a human donor who was either an allogeneic HSCT recipient or a stem cell or donor lymphocyte infusion donor (not recorded which). It is not recorded whose cells these are; they may come from a transplant donor. CDR3s include the opening cysteine and the closing phenylalanine or tryptophan.

15 | TRBV6-5 | CASSWTGRNTGELFF
11 | TRBV19 | CASSNGLPQHF
14 | TRBV5-1 | CASSARGGVETQYF
13 | TRBV7-3 | CASSSTPGYGYTF
15 | TRBV19 | CASSIWLDPADTQYF
14 | TRBV19 | CASSIRGEDTEAFF
12 | TRBV24-1 | CATSDLGFEQFF
18 | TRBV25-1 | CASSVPGQGLSGANVLTF
17 | TRBV12-3/TRBV12-4 | CASSLQGYMGDTGELFF
13 | TRBV6-5 | CASSYKGGGEAFF
14 | TRBV5-1 | CASSWRTENSPLHF
14 | TRBV6-1 | CASSEAPFKNIQYF
15 | TRBV4-1 | CASSQDREGGDTQYF
14 | TRBV18 | CASSPPDRAYEQYF
15 | TRBV28 | CASSSHQGVGYEQYF
12 | TRBV24-1 | CATSEKRHEQFF
15 | TRBV4-3 | CASSQEGLAGETQYF
12 | TRBV5-5 | CASSLATRGYTF
15 | TRBV12-3/TRBV12-4 | CASSLNPGMGDTQYF
12 | TRBV7-2 | CASSSGWETQYF
16 | TRBV24-1 | CATSDQTPGSYNEQFF
16 | TRBV14 | CASSPGLAGGRNEQFF
13 | TRBV11-3 | CASSSGRTDTQYF
16 | TRBV18 | CASSPLGASGINEQFF
15 | TRBV12-3/TRBV12-4 | CASSLRAGTNTEAFF
14 | TRBV18 | CASSLLGSEETQYF
18 | TRBV20-1 | CSAPLGDRGFANTGELFF
12 | TRBV2 | CASKQDYAEQYF
11 | TRBV20-1 | CSALTPREQYF
15 | TRBV5-1 | CASSLRGSHTGELFF
14 | TRBV10-3 | CAIKEAASTDTQYF
15 | TRBV7-3 | CASSSSGIPGNEQFF
15 | TRBV3-1 | CASSQVLAGTNEQFF
14 | TRBV30 | CAWKAGATFNEQFF
13 | TRBV27 | CASSRAFGTEAFF
14 | TRBV5-1 | CASSTGQGITEAFF
14 | TRBV7-2 | CASSPILYQETQYF
12 | TRBV7-9 | CASSLRDREHNF
17 | TRBV25-1 | CARSGRQPVSSGNTIYF
15 | TRBV2 | CASSGAGTGGETQYF